This TCR beta chain was sequenced in a study of blood T cell repertoires in COVID-19. Here immunoSEQ multiplex PCR was the method, and the copy in TCRdb shows in-frame clones only, minus some. The sample has tens of thousands of clones; about nine tenths are singletons. J lost 0 bases, V lost 5 bases, and 5 bases had no gene match. CDR3 length: 15 amino acids. In germline, CDR1 is LNHNV, CDR2 YYDKDF (reference sequence). The origin of this receptor is a man aged 55 to 70 with acute or convalescent COVID-19. The chain combines TRBV15 with TRBJ2-3; 7 nucleotides align to TRBD2. The sequenced material came from peripheral blood. The CDR3 region has the DNA TGTGCCACCAGCCAGTGGGGGGGAAGCACAGATACGCAGTATTTT. Encoded protein: CATSQWGGSTDTQYF.